A single sample gave rise to the 28 T cell receptor beta chains below, sequenced in a study of beta chain features in type 1 diabetes. The antigens of these receptors remain unknown. Study results and caveats: TCRB CDR3 length was moderately but significantly reduced in all four CD4+ subsets of Type 1 diabetes patients.

The whole isolated RNA underwent reverse transcription, so sequencing captured expressed TCRB transcripts. The table came from immunoSEQ multiplex PCR; TCRdb's copy has only in-frame clones and leaves some out. The sample records hundreds of thousands of clones, over 12% being singletons. Sequences were obtained from naive CD4+ T cells from blood. The source is a man between 18 and 35 years old with type 1 diabetes.

V gene TRBV14 combines with J gene TRBJ1-1, with D possibly being TRBD1 (6 bases). The CDR3 is 14 residues long. V gave up 9 bases and J gave up 0 bases, with 14 bases separating them. CDR1 is SGHDN, CDR2 FVKESK, per germline. CDR3 DNA: TGTGCCAGTAACAAACAGGGACTGAACACTGAAGCTTTCTTT. Translating it yields CASNKQGLNTEAFF.

The V and J genes are TRBV7-2 and TRBJ2-1, with 10 positions matching TRBD2. Germline V CDR1 and CDR2: SGHTA, FQGNSA. V lost 3 bases to trimming and J lost 4 bases; unmatched junction nucleotides: 9. CDR3 size: 17 residues. CDR3 in DNA: TGTGCCAGCAGCTTTCCTAAAGCGGGGGGGGATTACAATGAGCAGTTCTTC. As protein: CASSFPKAGGDYNEQFF.

Written as DNA, the CDR3 is TGTGCCAGCAGATCTGGACTAGCATTTCAAGAGACCCAGTACTTC. Translating gives CASRSGLAFQETQYF. The chain recombines TRBV7-9 with TRBJ2-5; TRBD2 matches at 8 bases. Germline V gene data show CDR1 as SEHNR and CDR2 as FQNEAQ (reference sequence). The CDR3 consists of 15 residues. V dropped 6 bases and J dropped 2; count of bases not matched to a gene: 8.

In its sample, this clone was seen a few times. The J gene is TRBJ1-1, the V gene TRBV29-1, with D tentatively TRBD1 (6 bases). The CDR3 extends over 13 amino acids. CDR1 is SQVTM, CDR2 ANQGSEA, per germline. CDR3 amino acids: CSVRGALYTEAFF. The DNA of the CDR3 is TGCAGTGTACGGGGGGCCCTATACACTGAAGCTTTCTTT.

This clone showed up just a few times. The V gene is TRBV28, the J gene TRBJ2-7, with TRBD2 as a possible D gene (7 bases). Per the germline V gene, CDR1 is MDHEN and CDR2 is SYDVKM. V was pared by 6 bases and J by 6 bases, with 18 bases between. This CDR3 is 14 amino acids long. The CDR3 sequence: CASREGGLVLEQYF. CDR3 nucleotide sequence: TGTGCCAGCAGGGAGGGGGGGCTAGTTCTCGAGCAGTACTTC.

This clone was found a few times. The CDR3 here is CSVGREGRTYEQYF. The CDR3 DNA reads TGCAGCGTTGGGCGGGAGGGGAGGACCTACGAGCAGTACTTC. This chain connects TRBV29-1 to TRBJ2-5; 9 bases are shared with TRBD2. Near its end, the DNA agrees better with TRBJ2-7, so the J call may be wrong. Germline CDR1 is SQVTM and CDR2 is ANQGSEA. This CDR3 is 14 amino acids long.

The rearrangement links TRBV5-1 to TRBJ2-5, with D perhaps TRBD2 (6 bases). Germline V lookup: CDR1 SGHRS, CDR2 YFSETQ. The V end was cut by 2 bases, the J end by 3 bases, with 14 bases between. There are 15 residues in the CDR3. CDR3 residues: CASSFLRSGEETQYF. The CDR3 nucleotides read TGCGCCAGCAGCTTCCTGCGCTCGGGGGAAGAGACCCAGTACTTC.

The chain is built from TRBV5-4 and TRBJ2-2, with 7 bases identical to TRBD2. V lost 4 bases and J lost 0; bases outside the gene matches: 9. The CDR3 is 17 amino acids. Germline V gives CDR1 SGHNT, CDR2 YYREEE (reference sequence). This CDR3 reads CASSAKQAGSNTGELFF. In nucleotides, the CDR3 is TGTGCCAGCAGCGCTAAGCAAGCGGGATCGAACACCGGGGAGCTGTTTTTT.

This clone was detected only a few times. CDR3 amino acids: CASSLHVFGTQYF. The CDR3 DNA reads TGTGCCAGCAGCTTGCATGTCTTCGGGACCCAGTACTTC. The gene calls are TRBV5-6 and TRBJ2-5, with D uncertain. This CDR3 region has 13 residues. CDR1 and CDR2 (germline): SGHDT, YYEEEE. Trimming took off 1 base at V and 7 bases at J, with 11 bases between the two ends. The full variable domain, rest sourced from reference TRBV5-6 and TRBJ2-5, is DAGVTQSPTHLIKTRGQQVTLRCSPKSGHDTVSWYQQALGQGPQFIFQYYEEEERQRGNFPDRFSGHQFPNYSSELNVNALLLGDSALYLCASSLHVFGTQYFGPGTRLLVL.

The chain couples TRBV9 to TRBJ2-7, with D hard to call. Per germline, CDR1 SGDLS and CDR2 YYNGEE. V was trimmed by 4 bases and J by 0 bases, leaving 5 bases between them. The CDR3 is made up of 12 amino acids. The CDR3 reads CASSPRSYEQYF. CDR3 in DNA: TGTGCCAGCAGCCCCCGCTCCTACGAGCAGTACTTC.

The sample holds a few counts of this clone. The chain has TRBV7-9 and TRBJ1-2, with D perhaps matching TRBD1 (5 bases). The CDR3 contains 17 residues. The germline V gene has CDR1 SEHNR and CDR2 FQNEAQ (reference sequence). V was pared by 6 bases and J by 8 bases, with 28 bases between. This CDR3 is CASSPDLGPTRGNGYTF. CDR3 nucleotides: TGTGCCAGCAGTCCTGACCTGGGACCGACTAGGGGAAACGGCTACACCTTC.

This clone was detected only a few times. V is TRBV27 and J is TRBJ2-6, with D uncertain. The V end lost 6 bases, the J end lost 0 bases, and 3 bases lay between the germline ends. This CDR3 has 13 residues. Germline-derived CDR1 and CDR2 are MNHEY and SMNVEV (reference sequence). The CDR3 here is CASRSSGANVLTF. CDR3 coding DNA: TGTGCCAGCAGGAGCTCTGGGGCCAACGTCCTGACTTTC.

The chain employs TRBV9 and TRBJ1-1; 9 nucleotides match TRBD1. Germline V gene lookup returns CDR1 SGDLS and CDR2 YYNGEE. V lost 4 bases and J lost 4; bases outside the gene matches: 8. The CDR3 totals 15 residues. The CDR3 here is CASSIGTGTGTEAFF. CDR3 in DNA: TGTGCCAGCAGCATAGGGACAGGGACGGGCACTGAAGCTTTCTTT.

This clone was counted a few times. CDR3 DNA: TGTGCCAGCGGGGCACAGGGACGGGGCTACACCTTC. Protein product: CASGAQGRGYTF. V usage is TRBV27 and J usage is TRBJ1-2; D might be TRBD1 (6 bases). The CDR3 covers 12 residues. Germline V gene sequence: CDR1 MNHEY, CDR2 SMNVEV (reference sequence). The ends were cut back, 8 bases at V and 8 bases at J, with 15 bases in the middle.

The genes are TRBV6-5 and TRBJ2-1; D gene unclear. CDR1 MNHEY and CDR2 SVGAGI come from the germline V gene. The CDR3 extends over 14 amino acids. V was pared by 0 bases and J by 6 bases, with 9 bases between. CDR3 nucleotides: TGTGCCAGCAGTTACTCCCATAACATCAATGAGCAGTTCTTC. Its protein is CASSYSHNINEQFF.

The V call is TRBV19, the J call TRBJ2-2, with D tentatively TRBD2 (5 bases). Germline V gene lookup returns CDR1 LNHDA and CDR2 SQIVND (reference sequence). V was trimmed by 6 bases and J by 1 base, leaving 9 bases between them. The CDR3 is 14 amino acids. In DNA, the CDR3 is TGTGCCAGTAGAGGCGGGTTGAACACCGGGGAGCTGTTTTTT. Translating gives CASRGGLNTGELFF.

V is TRBV7-9 and J is TRBJ2-1; 8 bases agree with TRBD2. With 0 bases clipped from V and 4 bases from J, the junction kept 2 bases outside the gene matches. The CDR3 has 15 residues. Germline V lookup: CDR1 SEHNR, CDR2 FQNEAQ (reference sequence). In nucleotides, the CDR3 is TGTGCCAGCAGCTTAGCTCCGGGAGGGTACAATGAGCAGTTCTTC. Protein product: CASSLAPGGYNEQFF.

This chain connects TRBV18 to TRBJ2-1; 11 nucleotides align to TRBD2. V lost 0 bases and J lost 7; bases outside the gene matches: 5. CDR1 and CDR2 from the germline V gene are KGHSH and LQKENI. There are 16 residues in the CDR3. In DNA form, the CDR3 reads TGTGCCAGCTCACCACCGGGGCTAGCGGGAGGTAATGAGCAGTTCTTC. Amino acids: CASSPPGLAGGNEQFF.

CDR3: CASSQDVGGGRIQFF. The CDR3 DNA is TGCGCCAGCAGCCAAGACGTCGGGGGAGGGCGGATTCAGTTCTTC. The V gene is TRBV4-1, the J gene TRBJ2-1, with TRBD2 identical over 7 bases. The CDR3 spans 15 residues. V lost 0 bases and J lost 13; bases outside the gene matches: 12. Per germline, CDR1 MGHRA and CDR2 YSYEKL.

This clone was picked up a small number of times. In nucleotides, the CDR3 is TGTGCCAGCTCACCTCCGCGGGGCGGGGGAGGCACAGATACGCAGTATTTT. It yields the protein CASSPPRGGGGTDTQYF. The chain links TRBV18 to TRBJ2-3, with TRBD2 matching over 7 bases. The CDR3 loop spans 17 amino acids. Germline assignment: CDR1 KGHSH and CDR2 LQKENI. The V and J ends lost 3 bases and 1 base, in that order; junction bases with no gene match: 10.

This clone appeared a few times. The chain carries TRBV28 and TRBJ2-7; 10 bases map to TRBD1. The CDR3 consists of 15 residues. Per the germline V gene, CDR1 is MDHEN and CDR2 is SYDVKM. After removal of 6 bases from V and 4 bases from J, the junction contained 9 bases not matched to a gene. CDR3 sequence reads: CASREWTGGAYEQYF. As DNA, the CDR3 is TGTGCCAGCAGGGAGTGGACAGGGGGGGCGTACGAGCAGTACTTC.

This clone was seen only a few times. The chain is built from TRBV14 and TRBJ1-1, with 8 positions matching TRBD1. CDR1 is SGHDN, CDR2 FVKESK, per germline. V shed 1 base and J 6 bases; nucleotides not matched to a gene: 7. The CDR3 is 15 amino acids. DNA of the CDR3: TGTGCCAGCAGCCAAGGTATGGACAGGGCTTCTGAAGCTTTCTTT. Translation: CASSQGMDRASEAFF.

This chain connects TRBV28 to TRBJ1-2; D uncertain. Trimming left V 2 bases short and J 4 bases short, with 5 bases between. Germline loops: CDR1 MDHEN, CDR2 SYDVKM. The CDR3 sequence is 12 residues long. The CDR3 sequence: CASSLGRYGYTF. In DNA, the CDR3 is TGTGCCAGCAGTTTAGGCCGCTATGGCTACACCTTC.

A few counts support this clone. This chain connects TRBV29-1 to TRBJ2-7; D may be TRBD1 (5 bases). CDR1 and CDR2 from the germline V gene are SQVTM and ANQGSEA. V was clipped by 8 bases and J by 5 bases, with 19 bases between them. The CDR3 totals 13 residues. Written as DNA, the CDR3 is TGCAGCATTGCCCCAGGGTGGGCGGACGAGCAGTACTTC. The encoded protein is CSIAPGWADEQYF.

This sequence joins TRBV11-2 and TRBJ1-1; possible D gene TRBD1, 6 bases. The CDR3 is made up of 13 amino acids. The ends were cut back, 4 bases at V and 1 base at J, with 7 bases in the middle. Germline V gene sequence: CDR1 SGHAT, CDR2 FQNNGV. The CDR3 region has the DNA TGTGCCAGCAGCTGGGGACAGAACACTGAAGCTTTCTTT. It specifies CASSWGQNTEAFF. The whole variable domain, remainder taken from reference TRBV11-2 and TRBJ1-1, is EAGVAQSPRYKIIEKRQSVAFWCNPISGHATLYWYQQILGQGPKLLIQFQNNGVVDDSQLPKDRFSAERLKGVDSTLKIQPAKLEDSAVYLCASSWGQNTEAFFGQGTRLTVV.

The genes are TRBV29-1 and TRBJ1-1, with D perhaps matching TRBD1 (5 bases). CDR1 is SQVTM, CDR2 ANQGSEA, per germline. Trimming removed 3 bases from V and 1 base from J, with 15 bases in between. The CDR3 spans 15 residues. The CDR3 DNA is TGCAGCGTTGATAAGGCAGGGCAAGGGAACACTGAAGCTTTCTTT. Encoded protein: CSVDKAGQGNTEAFF.

The rearrangement uses TRBV10-3 and TRBJ1-5; 7 bases are shared with TRBD1. V lost 10 bases to trimming and J lost 0 bases; unmatched junction nucleotides: 9. Germline V gene sequence: CDR1 ENHRY, CDR2 SYGVKD. The CDR3 spans 15 residues. CDR3 protein: CATRGGLNSNQPQHF. CDR3 DNA: TGTGCCACCAGGGGGGGACTCAATAGCAATCAGCCCCAGCATTTT.

This clone showed up just a few times. The chain is built from TRBV6-5 and TRBJ2-4; D is ambiguous. Germline V gene data show CDR1 as MNHEY and CDR2 as SVGAGI. The CDR3 runs 15 residues. V shed 8 bases and J shed 8 bases, with 22 bases lying between them. CDR3 protein: CASRLNAAERDIQYF. DNA for the CDR3: TGTGCCAGCCGCCTCAACGCGGCTGAGCGAGACATTCAGTACTTC.